This is a list of T cell receptor beta chains from one sample in a study of identical twins. From the 5' RACE reads, TCRdb called clonotypes with MiXCR, one entry per CDR3 protein. In the table there are 1.5 million to 2 million distinct CDR3 sequences, around a third of which are singletons. The sample taken for sequencing was cord blood. The receptors stem from a newborn girl in good health. CDR3s include the opening cysteine and the closing phenylalanine or tryptophan. The order of the fields is clone size, J gene, D gene, V gene, CDR3 length, CDR3 DNA, CDR3 protein. D genes are given only for firm matches. For some rows the clone size is stated as once, few or many, or as a class when expanded; others skip it.

abundance: NA
j_gene: TRBJ2-1
d_gene: TRBD2
v_gene: TRBV5-1
len: 16
CDR3nt: TGCGCCAGCGGGGTCGGTTTCGGACTAGGGCCCAATGAGCAGTTCTTC
CDR3aa: CASGVGFGLGPNEQFF

abundance: NA
j_gene: TRBJ2-7
d_gene: NA
v_gene: TRBV3-1
len: 12
CDR3nt: TGTGCCAGCAGCCACTTAGGACCCCGTAGGTACTTC
CDR3aa: CASSHLGPRRYF

abundance: NA
j_gene: TRBJ2-3
d_gene: TRBD2
v_gene: TRBV6-2/TRBV6-3
len: 16
CDR3nt: TGTGCCAGCAGTTACCCTAGCGGGGCTCGCGCAGATACGCAGTATTTT
CDR3aa: CASSYPSGARADTQYF

abundance: few
j_gene: TRBJ2-3
d_gene: NA
v_gene: TRBV11-2
len: 14
CDR3nt: TGTGCCAGCAGCTTAGCAGGACAGAGGAGGTCGGAGTATTTT
CDR3aa: CASSLAGQRRSEYF

abundance: NA
j_gene: TRBJ1-1
d_gene: NA
v_gene: TRBV9
len: 15
CDR3nt: TGTGCCAGCAGCGTAGTGGGGCACGGGAACACTGAAGCTTTCTTT
CDR3aa: CASSVVGHGNTEAFF

abundance: NA
j_gene: TRBJ1-1
d_gene: NA
v_gene: TRBV6-2/TRBV6-3
len: 13
CDR3nt: TGTGCCAGCAGTCAGGCAGAGCGCACTGAAGCTTTCTTT
CDR3aa: CASSQAERTEAFF

abundance: few
j_gene: TRBJ2-1
d_gene: TRBD2
v_gene: TRBV7-9
len: 15
CDR3nt: TGTGCCAGCACCGACGAGCGGGAGGCCCACAATGAGCAGTTCTTC
CDR3aa: CASTDEREAHNEQFF

abundance: few
j_gene: TRBJ1-4
d_gene: NA
v_gene: TRBV15
len: 14
CDR3nt: TGTGCCACCAGCAGAGTGCAGGGCAATGAAAAACTGTTTTTT
CDR3aa: CATSRVQGNEKLFF

abundance: many
j_gene: TRBJ2-7
d_gene: NA
v_gene: TRBV20-1
len: 11
CDR3nt: TGCAGTGCTAGACTAGCCTACGAGCAGTACTTC
CDR3aa: CSARLAYEQYF

abundance: NA
j_gene: TRBJ1-5
d_gene: NA
v_gene: TRBV6-2/TRBV6-3
len: 11
CDR3nt: TGTGCCAGCAGTTACCCCCAGCCCCAGCATTTT
CDR3aa: CASSYPQPQHF

abundance: NA
j_gene: TRBJ2-7
d_gene: TRBD2
v_gene: TRBV27
len: 14
CDR3nt: TGTGCCAGCAGCACCGGGGGGGGCGCCTACGAGCAGTACTTC
CDR3aa: CASSTGGGAYEQYF

abundance: NA
j_gene: TRBJ1-1
d_gene: NA
v_gene: TRBV20-1
len: 13
CDR3nt: TGCAGTGCTACTTTTCACACGAACACTGAAGCTTTCTTT
CDR3aa: CSATFHTNTEAFF

abundance: many
j_gene: TRBJ2-7
d_gene: NA
v_gene: TRBV29-1
len: 12
CDR3nt: TGCAGCGTTAGAATACAGGGCTACGAGCAGTACTTC
CDR3aa: CSVRIQGYEQYF

abundance: NA
j_gene: TRBJ2-3
d_gene: NA
v_gene: TRBV4-1
len: 16
CDR3nt: TGCGCCAGCAGCCATTCCTTGGGCTTGGGCACAGATACGCAGTATTTT
CDR3aa: CASSHSLGLGTDTQYF

abundance: few
j_gene: TRBJ1-6
d_gene: NA
v_gene: TRBV7-2
len: 14
CDR3nt: TGTGCCAGCAGCTCCTTTAGGGGGGAATCACCCCTCCACTTT
CDR3aa: CASSSFRGESPLHF

abundance: few
j_gene: TRBJ1-1
d_gene: NA
v_gene: TRBV3-1
len: 14
CDR3nt: TGTGCCAGCAGCCAAGGATTGCTGGGGACAGAAGCTTTCTTT
CDR3aa: CASSQGLLGTEAFF

abundance: few
j_gene: TRBJ2-1
d_gene: TRBD1
v_gene: TRBV5-6
len: 15
CDR3nt: TGTGCCAGCAGCTTGGGGGACAGGGGTTCCTACGAGCAGTTCTTC
CDR3aa: CASSLGDRGSYEQFF

abundance: NA
j_gene: TRBJ2-1
d_gene: TRBD1
v_gene: TRBV6-6
len: 16
CDR3nt: TGTGCCAGCAGTAAGATTCCGGGACAGGCCATCAATGAGCAGTTCTTC
CDR3aa: CASSKIPGQAINEQFF

abundance: few
j_gene: TRBJ1-4
d_gene: NA
v_gene: TRBV29-1
len: 12
CDR3nt: TGCAGCGTTGGGGCAGTGAATGAAAAACTGTTTTTT
CDR3aa: CSVGAVNEKLFF

abundance: few
j_gene: TRBJ2-7
d_gene: NA
v_gene: TRBV7-2
len: 14
CDR3nt: TGTGCCAGCAGCCCGGACGCGACGGTCTACGAGCAGTACTTC
CDR3aa: CASSPDATVYEQYF

abundance: once
j_gene: TRBJ2-3
d_gene: TRBD2
v_gene: TRBV20-1
len: 14
CDR3nt: TGCAGTGCCAATAGCGGGGGGGGCACAGATACGCAGTATTTT
CDR3aa: CSANSGGGTDTQYF

abundance: NA
j_gene: TRBJ2-1
d_gene: NA
v_gene: TRBV18
len: 12
CDR3nt: TGTGCCAGCTCACCATTCGAAGAGACCCAGTTCTTC
CDR3aa: CASSPFEETQFF

abundance: NA
j_gene: TRBJ1-2
d_gene: NA
v_gene: TRBV20-1
len: 11
CDR3nt: TGCTATGGGTGGACGGCCTATGGCTACACCTTC
CDR3aa: CYGWTAYGYTF

abundance: few
j_gene: TRBJ1-1
d_gene: NA
v_gene: TRBV28
len: 15
CDR3nt: TGTGCCAGCAGTTTGAGGAGCCGAAGGAACACTGAAGCTTTCTTT
CDR3aa: CASSLRSRRNTEAFF

abundance: few
j_gene: TRBJ1-2
d_gene: NA
v_gene: TRBV4-2
len: 16
CDR3nt: TGTGCCAGCAGCCAAGATTTGGGCACCTCTAACTATGGCTACACCTTC
CDR3aa: CASSQDLGTSNYGYTF

abundance: NA
j_gene: TRBJ1-6
d_gene: NA
v_gene: TRBV27
len: 15
CDR3nt: TGTGCCAGCAGCCGATGGTGGGGAAGCAATTCACCCCTCCACTTT
CDR3aa: CASSRWWGSNSPLHF

abundance: NA
j_gene: TRBJ2-5
d_gene: NA
v_gene: TRBV5-1
len: 14
CDR3nt: TGCGCCAGCAGCGTGGCGCAGGGGGGCGAGACCCAGTACTTC
CDR3aa: CASSVAQGGETQYF

abundance: few
j_gene: TRBJ1-2
d_gene: TRBD1
v_gene: TRBV6-1
len: 14
CDR3nt: TGTGCCAGCAGAGGACAGGGGGGAAACTATGGCTACACCTTC
CDR3aa: CASRGQGGNYGYTF

abundance: few
j_gene: TRBJ2-5
d_gene: NA
v_gene: TRBV20-1
len: 14
CDR3nt: TGCAGTGCTAGAAGGGAAAGAACGAAAGAGACCCAGTACTTC
CDR3aa: CSARRERTKETQYF

abundance: NA
j_gene: TRBJ2-1
d_gene: TRBD2
v_gene: TRBV6-6
len: 14
CDR3nt: TGTGCCAGCAGTCTACTAAGCGGGAGCAATGAGCAGTTCTTC
CDR3aa: CASSLLSGSNEQFF

abundance: many
j_gene: TRBJ2-3
d_gene: NA
v_gene: TRBV29-1
len: 13
CDR3nt: TGCAGCGTTGCGGTACTAGTGGGAGATACGCAGTATTTT
CDR3aa: CSVAVLVGDTQYF

abundance: few
j_gene: TRBJ2-3
d_gene: NA
v_gene: TRBV20-1
len: 13
CDR3nt: TGCAGTGGTTTACGCCCTAGCACAGATACGCAGTATTTT
CDR3aa: CSGLRPSTDTQYF

abundance: few
j_gene: TRBJ2-4
d_gene: NA
v_gene: TRBV28
len: 16
CDR3nt: TGTGCCAGCAGTTTAGGGGGTGGCCTGACCAAAAACATTCAGTACTTC
CDR3aa: CASSLGGGLTKNIQYF

abundance: NA
j_gene: TRBJ2-7
d_gene: TRBD1
v_gene: TRBV6-2/TRBV6-3
len: 16
CDR3nt: TGTGCCAGCAGTTACCAGGTTTCAGGGGGCAGTTACGAGCAGTACTTC
CDR3aa: CASSYQVSGGSYEQYF

abundance: many
j_gene: TRBJ2-6
d_gene: TRBD1
v_gene: TRBV5-5
len: 17
CDR3nt: TGTGCCAGCAGCTCCAGGGACAGCAGCTCTGGGGCCAACGTCCTGACTTTC
CDR3aa: CASSSRDSSSGANVLTF

abundance: NA
j_gene: TRBJ2-5
d_gene: TRBD2
v_gene: TRBV20-1
len: 15
CDR3nt: TGCAGTGCAATGGGACTAGCGAGCAACCAAGAGACCCAGTACTTC
CDR3aa: CSAMGLASNQETQYF

abundance: few
j_gene: TRBJ2-3
d_gene: NA
v_gene: TRBV2
len: 16
CDR3nt: TGTGCCAGCAGTGGTGGACCCCGGGACCGCACAGATACGCAGTATTTT
CDR3aa: CASSGGPRDRTDTQYF

abundance: NA
j_gene: TRBJ2-1
d_gene: TRBD2
v_gene: TRBV11-2
len: 16
CDR3nt: TGTGCCAGCAGCTTAGCGGGCGGGGGGGCTTTCAATGAGCAGTTCTTC
CDR3aa: CASSLAGGGAFNEQFF

abundance: few
j_gene: TRBJ1-4
d_gene: NA
v_gene: TRBV20-1
len: 16
CDR3nt: TGCAGTGCTAGAGATCTTGGAGTTTCAACTAATGAAAAACTGTTTTTT
CDR3aa: CSARDLGVSTNEKLFF

abundance: NA
j_gene: TRBJ2-3
d_gene: NA
v_gene: TRBV27
len: 13
CDR3nt: TGTGCCAGCAGTTTAGAGCTGGGGCATACGCAGTATTTT
CDR3aa: CASSLELGHTQYF

abundance: NA
j_gene: TRBJ2-5
d_gene: NA
v_gene: TRBV27
len: 14
CDR3nt: TGTGCCAGCAGTTGGGGTGGGACCAAGTTTACCCAGTACTTC
CDR3aa: CASSWGGTKFTQYF

abundance: NA
j_gene: TRBJ2-7
d_gene: NA
v_gene: TRBV5-1
len: 15
CDR3nt: TGCGCCAGCAGCCCAGCCCCGGGACTCACCTACGAGCAGTACTTC
CDR3aa: CASSPAPGLTYEQYF

abundance: NA
j_gene: TRBJ2-1
d_gene: TRBD2
v_gene: TRBV5-1
len: 17
CDR3nt: TGTGCCAGCAGCTTGGTTCTAGCGGGGGATATCCAAGAGACCCAGTTCTTC
CDR3aa: CASSLVLAGDIQETQFF

abundance: NA
j_gene: TRBJ2-1
d_gene: TRBD2
v_gene: TRBV9
len: 14
CDR3nt: TGTGCCAGCAGCGCCAGACTAGCGGGCAATGAGCAGTTCTTC
CDR3aa: CASSARLAGNEQFF

abundance: NA
j_gene: TRBJ2-3
d_gene: TRBD2
v_gene: TRBV19
len: 14
CDR3nt: TGTGCCAGTACCCGTCTAGCGGGCTCGGATACGCAGTATTTT
CDR3aa: CASTRLAGSDTQYF

abundance: NA
j_gene: TRBJ2-2
d_gene: TRBD2
v_gene: TRBV28
len: 15
CDR3nt: TGTGCCAGCAGTCGACTAGCGGGATACACCGGGGAGCTGTTTTTT
CDR3aa: CASSRLAGYTGELFF